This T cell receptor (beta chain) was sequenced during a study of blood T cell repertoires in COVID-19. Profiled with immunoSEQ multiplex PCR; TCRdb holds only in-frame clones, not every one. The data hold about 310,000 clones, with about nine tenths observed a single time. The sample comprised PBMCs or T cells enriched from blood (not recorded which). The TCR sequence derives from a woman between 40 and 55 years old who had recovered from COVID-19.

This chain's CDR3 is CASSPFDGSYGYTF. CDR3 DNA sequence: TGCGCCAGCAGCCCTTTTGACGGGTCCTATGGCTACACCTTC. The V gene is TRBV4-3, the J gene TRBJ1-2; D call uncertain. CDR1 is LGHNA, CDR2 YSLEER, per germline. V lost 4 bases and J lost 4, with 13 bases in between. This CDR3 is built from 14 residues.